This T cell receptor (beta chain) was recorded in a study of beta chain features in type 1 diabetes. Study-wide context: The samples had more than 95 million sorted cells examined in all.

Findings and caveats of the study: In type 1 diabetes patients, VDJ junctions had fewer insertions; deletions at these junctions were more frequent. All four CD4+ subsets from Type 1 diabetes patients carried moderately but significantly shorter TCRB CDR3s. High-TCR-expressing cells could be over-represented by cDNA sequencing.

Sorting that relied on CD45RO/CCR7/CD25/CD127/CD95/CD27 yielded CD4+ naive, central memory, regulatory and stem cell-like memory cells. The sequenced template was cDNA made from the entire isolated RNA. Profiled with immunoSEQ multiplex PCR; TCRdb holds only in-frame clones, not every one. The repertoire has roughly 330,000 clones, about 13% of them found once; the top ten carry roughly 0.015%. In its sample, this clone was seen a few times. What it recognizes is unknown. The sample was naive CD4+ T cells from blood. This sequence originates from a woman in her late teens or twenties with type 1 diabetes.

The DNA of the CDR3 is TGCAGCGCCCGGATTGCAGGGTATACAGATACGCAGTATTTT. Protein product: CSARIAGYTDTQYF. The genes are TRBV29-1 and TRBJ2-3, with D perhaps matching TRBD1 (5 bases). The CDR3 totals 14 residues. Germline assignment: CDR1 SQVTM and CDR2 ANQGSEA. V was shortened by 7 bases and J by 3 bases, with 17 bases between the two germline ends.